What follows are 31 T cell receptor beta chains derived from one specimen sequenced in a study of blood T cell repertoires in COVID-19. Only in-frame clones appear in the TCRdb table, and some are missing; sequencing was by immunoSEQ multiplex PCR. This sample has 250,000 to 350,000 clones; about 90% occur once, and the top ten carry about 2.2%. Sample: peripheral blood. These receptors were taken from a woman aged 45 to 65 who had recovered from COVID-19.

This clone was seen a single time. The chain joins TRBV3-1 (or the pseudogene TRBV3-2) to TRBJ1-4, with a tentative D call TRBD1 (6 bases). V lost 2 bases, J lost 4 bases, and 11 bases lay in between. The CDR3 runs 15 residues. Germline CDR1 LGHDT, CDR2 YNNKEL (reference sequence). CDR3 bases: TGTGCCAGCAGCCAAAGGAGACAGGTTAATGAAAAACTGTTTTTT. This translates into CASSQRRQVNEKLFF.

The CDR3 is CASSQDSGGGSPLHF. The CDR3 DNA follows: TGCGCCAGCAGCCAAGATAGCGGGGGCGGTTCACCCCTCCACTTT. The V gene is TRBV4-3, the J gene TRBJ1-6; maybe TRBD1 (6 bases). Trimming shortened V by 0 bases and J by 9 bases, and 12 bases separated the two germline ends. This CDR3 has 15 amino acids. The germline V gene encodes CDR1 LGHNA and CDR2 YSLEER.

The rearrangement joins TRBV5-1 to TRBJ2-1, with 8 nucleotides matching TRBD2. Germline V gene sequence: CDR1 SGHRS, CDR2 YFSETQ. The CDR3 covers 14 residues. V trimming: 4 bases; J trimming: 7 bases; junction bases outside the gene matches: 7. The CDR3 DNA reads TGCGCCAGCAGCACCCGGACTAGCTTAAATGAGCAGTTCTTC. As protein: CASSTRTSLNEQFF.

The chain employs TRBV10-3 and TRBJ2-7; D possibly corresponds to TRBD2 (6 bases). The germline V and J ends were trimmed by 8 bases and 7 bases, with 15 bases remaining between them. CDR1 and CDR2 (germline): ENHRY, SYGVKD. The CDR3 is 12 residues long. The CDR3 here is CAIGGSPGEQYF. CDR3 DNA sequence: TGTGCCATCGGGGGGAGCCCGGGGGAGCAGTACTTC.

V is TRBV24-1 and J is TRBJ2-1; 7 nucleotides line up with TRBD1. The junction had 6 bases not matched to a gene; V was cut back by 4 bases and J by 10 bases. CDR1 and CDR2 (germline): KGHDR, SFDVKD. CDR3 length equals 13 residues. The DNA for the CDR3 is TGTGCCACCAGTGACGACAGGGTCTGGGAGCAGTTCTTC. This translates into CATSDDRVWEQFF.

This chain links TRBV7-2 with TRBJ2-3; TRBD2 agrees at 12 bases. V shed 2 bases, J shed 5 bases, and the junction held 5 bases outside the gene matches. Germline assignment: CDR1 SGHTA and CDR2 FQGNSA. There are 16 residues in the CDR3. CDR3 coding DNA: TGTGCCAGCAGCTTACTAGCGGGAGGGCCCGTAGATACGCAGTATTTT. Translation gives CASSLLAGGPVDTQYF.

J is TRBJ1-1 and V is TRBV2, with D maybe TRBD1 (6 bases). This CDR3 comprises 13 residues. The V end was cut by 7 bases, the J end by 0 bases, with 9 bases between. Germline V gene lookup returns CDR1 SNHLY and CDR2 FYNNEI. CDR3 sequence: CASKRDMNTEAFF. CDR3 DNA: TGTGCCAGCAAACGGGACATGAACACTGAAGCTTTCTTT.

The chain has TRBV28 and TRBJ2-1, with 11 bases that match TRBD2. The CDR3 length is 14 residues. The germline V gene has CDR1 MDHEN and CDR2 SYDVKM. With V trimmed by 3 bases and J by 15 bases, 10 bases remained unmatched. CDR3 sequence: CASSFGIAGGPGFF. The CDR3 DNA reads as TGTGCCAGCAGTTTCGGGATAGCGGGAGGGCCCGGGTTCTTC.

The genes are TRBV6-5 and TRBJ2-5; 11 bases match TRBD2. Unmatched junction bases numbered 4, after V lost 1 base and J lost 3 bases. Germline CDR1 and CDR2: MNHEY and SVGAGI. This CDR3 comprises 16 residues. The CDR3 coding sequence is TGTGCCAGCAGTTACTTAGCGGGGGGGCTTAAAGAGACCCAGTACTTC. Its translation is CASSYLAGGLKETQYF.

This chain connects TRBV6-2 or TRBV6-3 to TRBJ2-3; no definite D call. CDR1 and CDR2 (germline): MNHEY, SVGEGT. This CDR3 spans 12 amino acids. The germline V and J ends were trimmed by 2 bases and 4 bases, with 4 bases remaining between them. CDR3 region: CASSYPSDTQYF. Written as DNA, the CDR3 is TGTGCCAGCAGTTACCCGTCAGATACGCAGTATTTT.

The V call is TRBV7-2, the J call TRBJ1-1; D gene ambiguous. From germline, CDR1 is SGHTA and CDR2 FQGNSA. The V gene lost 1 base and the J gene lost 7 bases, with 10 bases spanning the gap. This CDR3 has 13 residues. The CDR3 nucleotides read TGTGCCAGCAGCTTAGGAACTATGAATGAAGCTTTCTTT. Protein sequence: CASSLGTMNEAFF.

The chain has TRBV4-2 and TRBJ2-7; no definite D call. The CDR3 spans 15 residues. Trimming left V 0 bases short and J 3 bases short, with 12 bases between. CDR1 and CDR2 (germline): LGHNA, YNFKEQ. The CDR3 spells CASSQDRQLYYEQYF. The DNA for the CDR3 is TGTGCCAGCAGCCAAGATCGCCAGTTGTACTACGAGCAGTACTTC.

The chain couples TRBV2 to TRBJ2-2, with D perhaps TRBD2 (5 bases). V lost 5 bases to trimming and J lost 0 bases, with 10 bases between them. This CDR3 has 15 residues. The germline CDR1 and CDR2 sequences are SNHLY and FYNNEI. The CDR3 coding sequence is TGTGCCAGCAGTATGAGCGGCCCGAACACCGGGGAGCTGTTTTTT. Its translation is CASSMSGPNTGELFF.

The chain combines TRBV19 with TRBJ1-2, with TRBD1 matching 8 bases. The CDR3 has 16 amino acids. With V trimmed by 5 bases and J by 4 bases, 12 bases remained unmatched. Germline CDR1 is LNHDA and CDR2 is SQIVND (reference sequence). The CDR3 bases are TGTGCCAGTAGTTTCCTCGGACAGGGAGAACTCTATGGCTACACCTTC. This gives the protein CASSFLGQGELYGYTF.

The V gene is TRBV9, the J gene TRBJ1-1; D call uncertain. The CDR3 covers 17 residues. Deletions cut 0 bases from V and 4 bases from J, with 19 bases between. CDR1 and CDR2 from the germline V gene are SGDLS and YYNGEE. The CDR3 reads CASSVAPAGGMSTEAFF. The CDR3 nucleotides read TGTGCCAGCAGCGTAGCTCCGGCAGGAGGAATGAGCACTGAAGCTTTCTTT.

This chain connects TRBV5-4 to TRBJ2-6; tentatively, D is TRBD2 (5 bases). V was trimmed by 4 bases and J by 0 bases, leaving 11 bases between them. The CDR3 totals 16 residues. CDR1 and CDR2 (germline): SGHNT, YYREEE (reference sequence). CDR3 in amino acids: CASSPARGSGANVLTF. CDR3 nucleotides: TGTGCCAGCAGCCCGGCCCGGGGCTCTGGGGCCAACGTCCTGACTTTC.

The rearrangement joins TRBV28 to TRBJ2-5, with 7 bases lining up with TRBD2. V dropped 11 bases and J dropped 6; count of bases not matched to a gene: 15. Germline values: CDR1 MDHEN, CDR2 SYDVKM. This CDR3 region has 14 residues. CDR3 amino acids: CAGGGVGSRKTQYF. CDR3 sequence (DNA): TGTGCCGGGGGGGGAGTCGGGAGTAGAAAGACCCAGTACTTC.

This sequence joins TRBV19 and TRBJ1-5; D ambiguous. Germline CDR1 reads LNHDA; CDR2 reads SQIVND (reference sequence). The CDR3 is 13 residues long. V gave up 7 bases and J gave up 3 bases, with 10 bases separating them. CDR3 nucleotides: TGTGCCAGTACACGGGAGATCAATCAGCCCCAGCATTTT. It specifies CASTREINQPQHF.

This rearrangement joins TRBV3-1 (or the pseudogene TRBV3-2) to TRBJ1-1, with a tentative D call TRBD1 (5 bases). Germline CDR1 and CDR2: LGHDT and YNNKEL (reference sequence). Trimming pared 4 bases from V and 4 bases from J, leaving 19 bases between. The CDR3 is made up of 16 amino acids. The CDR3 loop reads CASSLLPGTAVTEAFF. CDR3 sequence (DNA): TGTGCCAGCAGCCTATTGCCCGGGACTGCCGTCACTGAAGCTTTCTTT.

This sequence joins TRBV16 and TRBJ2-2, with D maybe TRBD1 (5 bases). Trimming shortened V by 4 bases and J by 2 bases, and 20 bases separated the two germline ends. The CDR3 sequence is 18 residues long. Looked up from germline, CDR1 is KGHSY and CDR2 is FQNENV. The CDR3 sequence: CASSRFPPGKDNTGELFF. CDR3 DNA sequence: TGTGCCAGCAGCCGTTTCCCGCCAGGGAAAGATAACACCGGGGAGCTGTTTTTT.

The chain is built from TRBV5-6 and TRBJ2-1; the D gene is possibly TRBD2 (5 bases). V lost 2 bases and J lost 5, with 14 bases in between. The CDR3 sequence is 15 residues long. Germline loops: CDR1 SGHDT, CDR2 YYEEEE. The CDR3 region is CASSFRLGAHNEQFF. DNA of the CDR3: TGTGCCAGCAGCTTCCGCCTGGGAGCACACAATGAGCAGTTCTTC.

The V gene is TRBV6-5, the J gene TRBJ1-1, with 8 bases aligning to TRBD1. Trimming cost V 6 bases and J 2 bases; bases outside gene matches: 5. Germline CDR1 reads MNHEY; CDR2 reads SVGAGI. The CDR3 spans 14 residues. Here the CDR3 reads CASSDRGRNTEAFF. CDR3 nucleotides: TGTGCCAGCAGCGACAGGGGACGTAACACTGAAGCTTTCTTT.

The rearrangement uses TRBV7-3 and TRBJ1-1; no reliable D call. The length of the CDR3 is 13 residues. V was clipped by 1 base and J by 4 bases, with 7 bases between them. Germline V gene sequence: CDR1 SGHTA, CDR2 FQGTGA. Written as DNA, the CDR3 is TGTGCCAGCAGCTTAATTCGCGGCACTGAAGCTTTCTTT. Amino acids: CASSLIRGTEAFF. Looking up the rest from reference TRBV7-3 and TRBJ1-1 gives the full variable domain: GAGVSQTPSNKVTEKGKYVELRCDPISGHTALYWYRQSLGQGPEFLIYFQGTGAADDSGLPNDRFFAVRPEGSVSTLKIQRTERGDSAVYLCASSLIRGTEAFFGQGTRLTVV.

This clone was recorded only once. In nucleotides, the CDR3 is TGCAGCGTCCGCACGCCTAGCGGGAGTATCTCCTACGAGCAGTACTTC. As protein: CSVRTPSGSISYEQYF. V usage is TRBV29-1 and J usage is TRBJ2-7; 10 bases are shared with TRBD2. The germline CDR1 and CDR2 sequences are SQVTM and ANQGSEA. V was pared by 6 bases and J by 0 bases, with 11 bases of the junction left unmatched. The CDR3 consists of 16 residues.

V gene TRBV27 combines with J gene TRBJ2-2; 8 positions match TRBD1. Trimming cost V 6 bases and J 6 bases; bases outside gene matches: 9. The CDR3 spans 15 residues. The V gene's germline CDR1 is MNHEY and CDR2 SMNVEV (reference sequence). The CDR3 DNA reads TGTGCCAGCAGCCCGGACAGGGTTCGGGCCGGGGAGCTGTTTTTT. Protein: CASSPDRVRAGELFF.

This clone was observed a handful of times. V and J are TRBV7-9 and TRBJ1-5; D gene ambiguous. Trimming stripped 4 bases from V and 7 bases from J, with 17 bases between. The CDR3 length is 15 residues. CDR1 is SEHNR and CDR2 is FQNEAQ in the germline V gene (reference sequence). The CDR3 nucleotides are TGTGCCAGCAGCTCCCCGGGAGAAGCCAGCCAGCCCCAGCATTTT. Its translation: CASSSPGEASQPQHF.

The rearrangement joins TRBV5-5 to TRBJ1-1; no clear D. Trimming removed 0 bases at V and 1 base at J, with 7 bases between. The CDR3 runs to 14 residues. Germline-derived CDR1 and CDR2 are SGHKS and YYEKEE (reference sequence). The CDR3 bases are TGTGCCAGCAGCTTGGACAGATGGAACACTGAAGCTTTCTTT. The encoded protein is CASSLDRWNTEAFF.

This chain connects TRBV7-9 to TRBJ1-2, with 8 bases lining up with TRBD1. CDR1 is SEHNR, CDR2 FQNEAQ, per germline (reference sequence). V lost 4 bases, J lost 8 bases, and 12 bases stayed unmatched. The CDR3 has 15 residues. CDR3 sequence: CASSSNGQGQTGYTF. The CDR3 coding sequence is TGTGCCAGCAGCTCAAACGGACAGGGACAGACGGGCTACACCTTC.

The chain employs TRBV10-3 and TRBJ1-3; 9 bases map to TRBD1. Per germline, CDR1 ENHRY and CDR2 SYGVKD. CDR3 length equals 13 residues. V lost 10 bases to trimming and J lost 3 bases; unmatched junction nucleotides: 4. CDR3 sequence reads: CATRDRVGNTIYF. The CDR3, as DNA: TGTGCCACCCGGGACAGGGTTGGAAACACCATATATTTT.

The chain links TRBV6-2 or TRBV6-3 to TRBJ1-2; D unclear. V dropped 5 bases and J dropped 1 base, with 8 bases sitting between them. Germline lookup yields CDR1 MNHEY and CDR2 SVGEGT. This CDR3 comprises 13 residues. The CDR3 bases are TGTGCCAGCAGTCCAGGAGGTAACTATGGCTACACCTTC. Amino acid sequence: CASSPGGNYGYTF.

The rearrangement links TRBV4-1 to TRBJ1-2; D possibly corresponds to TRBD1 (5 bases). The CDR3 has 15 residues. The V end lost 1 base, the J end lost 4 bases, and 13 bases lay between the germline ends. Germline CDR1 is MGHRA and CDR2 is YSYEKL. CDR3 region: CASSQVGGNGYGYTF. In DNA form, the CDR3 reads TGCGCCAGCAGCCAAGTTGGGGGGAATGGCTATGGCTACACCTTC.